Listed below are T cell receptor beta chains from one sample, sequenced in a study of T cells in Graves' hyperthyroidism and ophthalmopathy. TCRdb re-derived calls from the multiplex PCR reads in MiXCR, one entry per CDR3 protein. The profile shows some 760,000 distinct CDR3 sequences, about 14% of them singletons. The sample comprised blood. Source of these receptors: a woman between 18 and 29 years old with Graves' hyperthyroidism. Each CDR3 is given with its conserved first and last residue. A D gene is named only where the DNA matches it firmly. Expanded clones are given a class, and other clones once, few, many or no size at all.

CDR3aa	CDR3nt	v_gene	j_gene	abundance	len	d_gene
CSARSPTGGGYEQYF	TGCAGTGCTAGATCTCCAACAGGGGGAGGGTACGAGCAGTACTTC	TRBV20-1	TRBJ2-7	few	15	NA
CASSQRGTSDYEQFF	TGTGCCAGCAGCCAAAGGGGGACTAGTGACTATGAGCAGTTCTTC	TRBV3-1	TRBJ2-1	few	15	TRBD2
CASSVSLGGNEQFF	TGTGCCAGCAGTGTTAGTCTAGGAGGGAATGAGCAGTTCTTC	TRBV6-1	TRBJ2-1	NA	14	NA
CASSFWTGGDEQFF	TGCGCCAGCAGTTTTTGGACAGGTGGGGATGAGCAGTTCTTC	TRBV5-1	TRBJ2-1	many	14	TRBD1
CATSRGNEQFF	TGTGCCACCAGTAGGGGGAATGAGCAGTTCTTC	TRBV24-1	TRBJ2-1	few	11	NA
CASSLRHKFYEQYF	TGTGCCAGCAGCTTAAGACACAAGTTCTACGAGCAGTACTTC	TRBV13	TRBJ2-7	many	14	NA
CASRGGQRHEQFF	TGCGCCAGCAGGGGAGGTCAGAGGCATGAGCAGTTCTTC	TRBV5-1	TRBJ2-1	NA	13	NA
CASSPSGGVATGNQPQHF	TGTGCCAGCAGCCCCTCAGGGGGTGTGGCCACGGGCAATCAGCCCCAGCATTTT	TRBV7-2	TRBJ1-5	NA	18	TRBD1
CASSGPSGPQHF	TGTGCCAGCAGTGGTCCTTCGGGGCCCCAGCATTTT	TRBV28	TRBJ1-5	many	12	NA
CASSPRTGAAVTGELFF	TGTGCCAGCAGCCCCCGGACAGGGGCCGCCGTCACCGGGGAGCTGTTTTTT	TRBV28	TRBJ2-2	few	17	TRBD1
CASSFQQGEADTQYF	TGTGCCAGCAGCTTTCAACAGGGGGAAGCAGATACGCAGTATTTT	TRBV7-9	TRBJ2-3	NA	15	TRBD1
CASSSIPLLSQGLAGGETQYF	TGTGCCAGCAGTTCCATTCCACTACTTTCTCAGGGACTAGCGGGAGGAGAGACCCAGTACTTC	TRBV6-9	TRBJ2-5	NA	21	TRBD2
CASSQDRGRPELFF	TGTGCCAGTAGTCAAGACAGGGGGCGACCGGAGCTGTTTTTT	TRBV19	TRBJ2-2	many	14	TRBD1
CASSPQLAGGTDTQYF	TGTGCCAGCTCACCACAACTAGCGGGGGGCACAGATACGCAGTATTTT	TRBV18	TRBJ2-3	many	16	TRBD2
CASSSRPAGNNEQFF	TGTGCCAGCAGCTCCAGGCCAGCGGGAAACAATGAGCAGTTCTTC	TRBV7-9	TRBJ2-1	NA	15	TRBD2
CASRIAGGLDTQYF	TGTGCCAGCAGGATAGCGGGAGGGCTCGATACGCAGTATTTT	TRBV28	TRBJ2-3	many	14	TRBD2
CASSLGLHNEQFF	TGTGCCAGCAGCTTGGGACTCCACAATGAGCAGTTCTTC	TRBV7-3	TRBJ2-1	many	13	NA
CASSQTTRTSYGYTF	TGCGCCAGCAGCCAGACTACTCGGACAAGCTATGGCTACACCTTC	TRBV4-1	TRBJ1-2	NA	15	NA
CAISRGGSNQPQHF	TGTGCCATCAGTCGGGGGGGGAGCAATCAGCCCCAGCATTTT	TRBV10-3	TRBJ1-5	many	14	NA
CASSFGTWTSGRDTQYF	TGTGCCAGCAGCTTTGGTACCTGGACTAGCGGGAGGGATACGCAGTATTTT	TRBV7-9	TRBJ2-3	NA	17	TRBD2
CASSSPKARRYEQYF	TGTGCCAGCAGCTCCCCTAAAGCTAGGCGCTACGAGCAGTACTTC	TRBV11-2	TRBJ2-7	few	15	NA